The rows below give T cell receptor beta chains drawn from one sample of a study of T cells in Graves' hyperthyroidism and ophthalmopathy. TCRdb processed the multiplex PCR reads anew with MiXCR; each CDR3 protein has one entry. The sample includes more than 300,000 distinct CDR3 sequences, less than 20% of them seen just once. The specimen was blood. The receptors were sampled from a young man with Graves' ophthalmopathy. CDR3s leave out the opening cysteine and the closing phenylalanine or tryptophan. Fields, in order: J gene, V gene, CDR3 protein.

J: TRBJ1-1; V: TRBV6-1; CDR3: ASTETGGNTEAF
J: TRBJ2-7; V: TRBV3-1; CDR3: ASSGITTVEQY
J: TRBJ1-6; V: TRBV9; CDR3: ASTPGWGGDNSPLH
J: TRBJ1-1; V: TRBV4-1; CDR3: ASSQVVSTGTEAF
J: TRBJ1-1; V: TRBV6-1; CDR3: ASILSLDWNTEAF
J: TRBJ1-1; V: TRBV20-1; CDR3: SARGGGENTEAF
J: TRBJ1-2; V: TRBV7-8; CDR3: ASSLSRWARGDYGYT
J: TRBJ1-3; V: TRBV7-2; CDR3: ASSLWATSGNTIY
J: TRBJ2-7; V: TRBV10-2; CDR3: ASSVASGGGYEQY
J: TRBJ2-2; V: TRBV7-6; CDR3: ASSSWGGANTGELF
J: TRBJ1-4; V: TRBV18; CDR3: ASSPPWAEEKLF
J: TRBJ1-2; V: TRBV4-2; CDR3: ASSWAGYGYT
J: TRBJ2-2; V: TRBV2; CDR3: ATSTGALTTGELF
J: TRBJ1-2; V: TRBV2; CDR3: ASSPDRDYGYT
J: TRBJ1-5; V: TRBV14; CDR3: ASSRLTYSGNQPQH
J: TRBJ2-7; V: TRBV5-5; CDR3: ASSLDDRWDEQY
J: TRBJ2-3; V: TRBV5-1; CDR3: ASSLAGQYTDTQY
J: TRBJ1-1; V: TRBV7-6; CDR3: ASSPSDKSNTEAF
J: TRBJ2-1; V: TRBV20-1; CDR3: SAGESSYNEQF
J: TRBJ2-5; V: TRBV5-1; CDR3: ASSWAGGQETQY
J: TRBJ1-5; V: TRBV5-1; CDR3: ASSPGGTGVDQPQH
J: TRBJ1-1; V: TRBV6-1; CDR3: ASSEVRRPGEGAF
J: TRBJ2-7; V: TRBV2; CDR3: ASRPSGGFDEQY
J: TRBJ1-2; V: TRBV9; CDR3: ASSVGTYGYT
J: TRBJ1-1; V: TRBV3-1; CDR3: ASSQGLQGKNTEAF
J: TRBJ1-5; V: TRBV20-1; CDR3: SARDINQPQH
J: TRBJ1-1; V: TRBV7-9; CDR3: ASSPGGDREAF
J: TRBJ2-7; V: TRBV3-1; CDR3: ASSRGRAGGWEQY
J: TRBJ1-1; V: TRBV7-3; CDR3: ASSLEPLWENTEAF
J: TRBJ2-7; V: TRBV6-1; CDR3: ASSQSSGAIYEQY
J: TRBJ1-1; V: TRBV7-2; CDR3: ASSLELAAEAF
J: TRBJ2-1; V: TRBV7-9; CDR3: ASSLVLALYNEQF
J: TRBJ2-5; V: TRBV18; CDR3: ASVHPPGTQY
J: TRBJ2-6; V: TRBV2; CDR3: ASSGQEFSGANVLT
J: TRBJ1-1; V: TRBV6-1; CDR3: ASSEKGFGAF
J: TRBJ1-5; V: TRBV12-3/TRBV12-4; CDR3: ASSWGPFDQPQH
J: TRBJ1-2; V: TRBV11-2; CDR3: ASSLNQLAYGYT
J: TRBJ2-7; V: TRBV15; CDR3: AASSADRSYEQY
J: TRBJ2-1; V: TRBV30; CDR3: AWSLAGGINEQF
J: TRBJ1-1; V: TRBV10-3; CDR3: AISEWDTSPEAF
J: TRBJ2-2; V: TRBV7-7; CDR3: ASSLSGVVTGELF
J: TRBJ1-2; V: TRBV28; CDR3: ASRQLNYGYT